A selection of T cell receptor beta chains follows, all from one sample in a study of T cells in Graves' hyperthyroidism and ophthalmopathy. One entry per CDR3 protein, called by TCRdb with MiXCR from the multiplex PCR reads. The table includes 450,000 to 650,000 distinct CDR3 sequences, roughly a sixth detected once. Sequencing input: blood. The receptors derive from a woman aged 18-30 years with Graves' ophthalmopathy. Each CDR3 is given with its conserved first and last residue. The D gene is left open where the match is weak. The size of a clone is reported for some rows only, either as once, few or many, or as a class for expanded clones.

J gene,D gene,clone size,V gene,CDR3 DNA,CDR3 protein
TRBJ1-1,NA,many,TRBV28,TGTGCCAGCAGTTCCCCCATGCATCGACCTTTCTTT,CASSSPMHRPFF
TRBJ1-4,NA,many,TRBV6-1,TGTGCCAGCAGTGATCAAGGGGAAGGAGAAAAACTGTTTTTT,CASSDQGEGEKLFF
TRBJ1-3,NA,NA,TRBV7-9,TGTGCCAGCAGCCTGACCCGGGGGGACACTGGAAACACCATATATTTT,CASSLTRGDTGNTIYF
TRBJ2-7,TRBD1,NA,TRBV29-1,TGCAGCGTTGTGGAGCAGGGGGTTTCCTACGAGCAGTACTTC,CSVVEQGVSYEQYF
TRBJ2-6,NA,few,TRBV9,TGTGCCAGCAGCGTAGATGGGGGGCTTGGGGCCAACGTCCTGACTTTC,CASSVDGGLGANVLTF
TRBJ1-1,NA,many,TRBV6-6,TGTGCCAGCAGTTACGGTGGGGAGGTGGGCACTGAAGCTTTCTTT,CASSYGGEVGTEAFF
TRBJ2-7,TRBD2,NA,TRBV6-2/TRBV6-3,TGTGCCAGCAGTCGGACTAGCGGCCCCGCCTACGAGCAGTACTTC,CASSRTSGPAYEQYF
TRBJ1-2,TRBD1,few,TRBV18,TGTGCCAGCTCACCAAGGGCAGGGGGCAGCTATGGCTACACCTTC,CASSPRAGGSYGYTF
TRBJ2-1,NA,many,TRBV12-3/TRBV12-4,TGTGCCAGCAGGAGGGAGGACTACAATGAGCAGTTCTTC,CASRREDYNEQFF
TRBJ2-7,NA,many,TRBV27,TGTGCCAGCAAGTTCGGGAGTAGGTCCTACGAGCAGTACTTC,CASKFGSRSYEQYF
TRBJ2-5,TRBD1,many,TRBV11-1,TGTGCCAGCAGCTCTCGGGCAGGGGGCCCGGAGACCCAGTACTTC,CASSSRAGGPETQYF
TRBJ2-3,NA,few,TRBV11-2,TGTGCCAGCAGCCCCCCGAGCAGGGCCGGGGATACGCAGTATTTT,CASSPPSRAGDTQYF
TRBJ2-1,TRBD2,many,TRBV6-5,TGTGCCAGCAGTTACTCTCGGGAGGGGTACAATGAGCAGTTCTTC,CASSYSREGYNEQFF
TRBJ2-7,TRBD1,many,TRBV4-1,TGCGCCAGCAGCCAAGATCGGACAGGAGACGAGCAGTACTTC,CASSQDRTGDEQYF
TRBJ2-1,TRBD1,NA,TRBV12-5,TGTGCTAGTGGTTTGGCAGGGGGCGATGAGCAGTTCTTC,CASGLAGGDEQFF
TRBJ2-1,TRBD2,NA,TRBV20-1,TGCAGTGCTAGTCCTAGCGGGAGGTCATACAATGAGCAGTTCTTC,CSASPSGRSYNEQFF
TRBJ2-3,TRBD2,few,TRBV29-1,TGCAGCGTCTCTAGCGGGGGGGTGGCAGATACGCAGTATTTT,CSVSSGGVADTQYF
TRBJ2-3,NA,many,TRBV7-6,TGTGCCAGCAGCTTCCGGACCCGGTCGGATACGCAGTATTTT,CASSFRTRSDTQYF
TRBJ1-2,NA,NA,TRBV10-3,TGTGCCATCAGTGAGACCAGAGGGGGGTCCAGGCGCCATCCTCTTGGCTACACCTTC,CAISETRGGSRRHPLGYTF
TRBJ2-5,NA,many,TRBV28,TGTGCCAGCAGTTTCCGTCGTCAAAAAGAGACCCAGTACTTC,CASSFRRQKETQYF
TRBJ1-2,NA,many,TRBV3-1,TGTGCCAGCAGCCAATCCCCGTATGGCTACACCTTC,CASSQSPYGYTF
TRBJ1-1,NA,NA,TRBV19,TGTGCCAGTAGTATTCGAGCAGATAACACTGAAGCTTTCTTT,CASSIRADNTEAFF
TRBJ2-1,TRBD2,NA,TRBV20-1,TGCAGTGCTGCCGGGACTAGCGGGGGAGTTAGGCACAATGAGCAGTTCTTC,CSAAGTSGGVRHNEQFF
TRBJ2-2,NA,many,TRBV2,TGTGCCAGCAGTATGCAGGAGATTGCCACCGGGGAGCTGTTTTTT,CASSMQEIATGELFF
TRBJ2-5,TRBD2,NA,TRBV5-1,TGCGCCAGCAGCCAGACGACTAGCGCGGAGACCCAGTACTTC,CASSQTTSAETQYF
TRBJ1-4,NA,NA,TRBV6-1,TGTGCCAGCAGTGACAGGCCCCATAATGAAAAACTGTTTTTT,CASSDRPHNEKLFF
TRBJ2-3,TRBD2,NA,TRBV30,TGTGCCTGGAGTGTTGGCGGGGGGAGCGATACGCAGTATTTT,CAWSVGGGSDTQYF
TRBJ2-3,NA,NA,TRBV10-3,TGTGCCATCAGTGGGCAGAGCACAGATACGCAGTATTTT,CAISGQSTDTQYF
TRBJ2-6,NA,few,TRBV11-1,TGTGCCAGCAGTATCGACCCACTTAGTTCTGGGGCCAACGTCCTGACTTTC,CASSIDPLSSGANVLTF
TRBJ1-2,NA,NA,TRBV29-1,TGCAGCGTTCCCAGCGACGGACAGAAATATGGCTACACCTTC,CSVPSDGQKYGYTF
TRBJ1-2,NA,many,TRBV5-1,TGCGCCAGCAGCCCAAACTCCAGGGTTTTGAACTATGGCTACACCTTC,CASSPNSRVLNYGYTF
TRBJ2-1,TRBD2,NA,TRBV30,TGTGCCTGGAGTGTTTATCAACTAGCGGTATACAATGAGCAGTTCTTC,CAWSVYQLAVYNEQFF
TRBJ1-1,TRBD1,NA,TRBV5-1,TGCGCCAGCAGCCAGACAGGGGGCCGCACTGAAGCTTTCTTT,CASSQTGGRTEAFF
TRBJ2-5,NA,many,TRBV6-1,TGTGCCAGCAGTCACAGGGAAGAGACCCAGTACTTC,CASSHREETQYF
TRBJ2-7,TRBD2,many,TRBV20-1,TGCAGTGCTACTGCGGGGGAGTCGTACGAGCAGTACTTC,CSATAGESYEQYF
TRBJ1-1,NA,NA,TRBV6-1,TGTGCCAGCAGACCTCAGGGTATGAACACTGAAGCTTTCTTT,CASRPQGMNTEAFF
TRBJ2-7,NA,few,TRBV2,TGTGCCAGCAGGGCGACAGCCTACGAGCAGTACTTC,CASRATAYEQYF
TRBJ1-5,TRBD1,NA,TRBV20-1,TGCAGTGCTAGAGATGGAACAGGGGGCTTTCAGCCCCAGCATTTT,CSARDGTGGFQPQHF
TRBJ2-1,NA,few,TRBV4-1,TGCGCCAGCAGCCGGGTCTTTGGGGTCTATGAGCAGTTCTTC,CASSRVFGVYEQFF
TRBJ1-1,NA,many,TRBV6-6,TGTGCCAGCAGTTACTCTCTCTCAGGGGTTGGAAACACTGAAGCTTTCTTT,CASSYSLSGVGNTEAFF
TRBJ2-3,TRBD2,many,TRBV5-1,TGTGCCAGCAGCCTAGCGGGACGCACAGATACGCAGTATTTT,CASSLAGRTDTQYF
TRBJ2-1,TRBD1,few,TRBV12-3/TRBV12-4,TGTGCCAGCAGCGCCGGGACAGGGGGCTACAATGAGCAGTTCTTC,CASSAGTGGYNEQFF
TRBJ2-1,NA,NA,TRBV5-1,TGCGCCAGCAGCTTGACGGCAGGGTTGGAAGTCAATGAGCAGTTCTTC,CASSLTAGLEVNEQFF